Below, 2 T cell receptor beta chains from the same sample are listed, as sequenced in a study of T cells in Graves' hyperthyroidism and ophthalmopathy. There were TCR beta CDR3 regions amplified from RNA transcripts. The TCR CDR3 was amplified in a first-round RT-PCR using the HTBI primer set. TCRdb re-called the multiplex PCR reads with MiXCR, one entry per CDR3 protein. The sample yields some 440,000 distinct CDR3 sequences, about 15% seen once. Sequenced input: blood. These receptor sequences come from a woman between 18 and 29 years old with Graves' hyperthyroidism.

This clonotype was picked up many times. The V call is TRBV6-1, the J call TRBJ2-5; D gene ambiguous. V lost 5 bases and J 0 bases, leaving 13 bases between the germline ends. The germline V gene has CDR1 MNHNS and CDR2 SASEGT. The CDR3 is 15 amino acids. The CDR3 sequence is CASSPDFRDQETQYF. The CDR3, as DNA: TGTGCCAGCAGTCCTGACTTCCGAGACCAAGAGACCCAGTACTTC.

There are many counts of this clonotype. J is TRBJ1-5 and V is TRBV20-1; 7 nucleotides match TRBD1. The CDR3 extends over 16 amino acids. Germline loops: CDR1 DFQATT, CDR2 SNEGSKA (reference sequence). Trimming cost V 7 bases and J 1 base; bases outside gene matches: 13. CDR3 nucleotide sequence: TGCAGTGTTGGGTGGGACAGACCCGAGAGCAATCAGCCCCAGCATTTT. Translating gives CSVGWDRPESNQPQHF.